What follows is one T cell receptor beta chain and its context. Its antigen remains unidentified. Assay used: immunoSEQ multiplex PCR; TCRdb lists only in-frame clones, some missing. Of hundreds of thousands of clones listed, about 93% are singletons. The sample is drawn from a study of T cell responses to AZD1222 COVID-19 vaccine. Findings and caveats of the study: A reported finding is that nearly half of spike-specific TCRs target unmutated variant regions. Vaccine-related CD4 TCRs covered spike, predominating at 160-218 and 743-854. No repertoire was sampled before or during the peak T cell response, only after it. Clonal diversity was possibly underestimated, and the donors were mostly white British, with more females.

Germline CDR1 is SGHTA and CDR2 is FQGNSA. The CDR3 has 16 residues. Between the trimmed V and J ends, which lost 3 bases and 0 bases, there was a span of 11 bases. This specimen was peripheral blood, taken on day 0 of MenACWY control vaccination. The sequence came from an adult in good health. V is TRBV7-2 and J is TRBJ2-2, with a possible D match to TRBD2 (7 bases). The CDR3 DNA sequence: TGTGCCAGCAGCTTTAGGGGGGGCCCGAACACCGGGGAGCTGTTTTTT. This gives the protein CASSFRGGPNTGELFF.